This TCR beta chain was obtained from a study of T cell repertoires in cytomegalovirus infection. For the study at large: Researchers turned to recently identified HLA-C-restricted CMV epitopes as well as well-studied HLA-B-restricted ones.

This clonotype was observed a handful of times. Its target is unknown. V lost 6 bases and J lost 2; bases outside the gene matches: 4. From germline, CDR1 is MNHNS and CDR2 SASEGT. The CDR3 contains 14 residues. MiXCR, applied by TCRdb to the reads, yields one record per CDR3 protein. Among tens of thousands of distinct CDR3 sequences, about 20% were seen once, and the ten largest hold roughly 62%. The sequences come from CD8+ T cells from cultured PBMCs, collected from culture after CMV antigen stimulation. J is TRBJ2-1 and V is TRBV6-1; 7 positions match TRBD1. The clonotype comes from a human donor in good health (CMV status not recorded). Some clones in this sample may be carry-over from other donors' samples. The CDR3 here is CASSPGQAYNEQFF. CDR3 bases: TGTGCCAGCAGCCCCGGACAGGCCTACAATGAGCAGTTCTTC.